This TCR beta chain was identified in a study of T cell responses to AZD1222 COVID-19 vaccine. Study-level information: Second-dose schedules of about 4 or about 12 weeks were combined. Study-level findings and limits: The donor group comprised mostly white British people and more females; the analysis possibly underestimated clonal diversity. Dominant CD4 TCR responses targeted spike regions 160-218 and 743-854.

Clones were read by immunoSEQ multiplex PCR, and TCRdb kept only the in-frame ones, dropping some. Here the sample spans some 120,000 clones, almost 90% being singletons. As to this clone: What it binds is not known.

The input for sequencing was peripheral blood, taken on day 0 of AZD1222 vaccination. The sequence derives from an adult in good health.

The CDR3 here is CASSQGTTNTGELFF. The CDR3 coding sequence is TGTGCCAGCTCACAAGGGACAACGAACACCGGGGAGCTGTTTTTT. This chain connects TRBV18 to TRBJ2-2; the D gene is possibly TRBD1 (6 bases). The germline V and J ends were trimmed by 4 bases and 0 bases, with 9 bases remaining between them. The CDR3 has 15 residues. Looked up from germline, CDR1 is KGHSH and CDR2 is LQKENI.